This TCR beta chain is drawn from a study of control samples from healthy donors and cancer patients. Germline CDR1 SGHRS, CDR2 YFSETQ. The V and J ends lost 4 bases and 3 bases respectively, with 13 bases between them. The CDR3 is 14 residues long. Using immunoSEQ multiplex PCR, the repertoire was profiled, and TCRdb retains in-frame clones only, with some absent. There are 100,000 to 150,000 clones in the sample; around 89% occur only once, and 40% lies in the top ten. The chain uses TRBV5-1 and TRBJ2-5; tentative D call: TRBD2 (5 bases). Sequencing was done on a sample of blood. This receptor was identified in a man aged 45-60 years in good health. The CDR3 reads CASSVRGFEETQYF. The DNA of the CDR3 is TGCGCCAGCAGCGTGAGAGGGTTTGAAGAGACCCAGTACTTC.